What follows describes a single TCR beta chain. Antigen specificity is unknown. The data derive from a study of memory CD4+ T cells and cytomegalovirus serostatus. Study at large: Of the healthy Belgian adults, 8 to 10 were CMV seropositive and approximately 24 seronegative. General study points: A US-trained random forest predicted CMV serostatus with median AUC roughly 0.9.

Sequencing used immunoSEQ multiplex PCR; TCRdb keeps in-frame clones, though not all of them. The sample consists of fewer than 90,000 clones, around 80% of them appearing once. Germline V lookup: CDR1 SGHRS, CDR2 YFSETQ. V dropped 3 bases and J dropped 8; count of bases not matched to a gene: 13. This CDR3 comprises 16 residues. Single viable CD3+CD4+CD8-CD45RO+ cells were sorted as the memory CD4+ T cells. This TCR was recovered from an adult in good health and CMV-seropositive. Sequencing was performed on memory CD4+ T cells from blood. The genes are TRBV5-1 and TRBJ1-4; 7 bases are shared with TRBD1. CDR3 region: CASSWSPGQKSEKLFF. CDR3 coding DNA: TGCGCCAGCAGCTGGAGCCCGGGACAGAAATCCGAAAAACTGTTTTTT.